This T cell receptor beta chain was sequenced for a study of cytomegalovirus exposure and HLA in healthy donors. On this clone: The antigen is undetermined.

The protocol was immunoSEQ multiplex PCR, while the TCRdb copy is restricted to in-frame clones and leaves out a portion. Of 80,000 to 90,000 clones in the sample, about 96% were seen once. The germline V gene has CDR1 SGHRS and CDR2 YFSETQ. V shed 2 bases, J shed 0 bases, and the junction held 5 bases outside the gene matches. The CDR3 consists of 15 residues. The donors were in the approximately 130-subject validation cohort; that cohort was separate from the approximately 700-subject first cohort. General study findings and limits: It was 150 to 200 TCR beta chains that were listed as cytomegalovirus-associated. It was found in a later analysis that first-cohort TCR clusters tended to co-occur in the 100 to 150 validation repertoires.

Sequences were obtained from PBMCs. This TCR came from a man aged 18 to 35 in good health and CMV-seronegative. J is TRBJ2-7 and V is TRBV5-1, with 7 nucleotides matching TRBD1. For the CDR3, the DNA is TGCGCCAGCAGCTTTACTCGGGACAGCTCCTACGAGCAGTACTTC. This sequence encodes CASSFTRDSSYEQYF.